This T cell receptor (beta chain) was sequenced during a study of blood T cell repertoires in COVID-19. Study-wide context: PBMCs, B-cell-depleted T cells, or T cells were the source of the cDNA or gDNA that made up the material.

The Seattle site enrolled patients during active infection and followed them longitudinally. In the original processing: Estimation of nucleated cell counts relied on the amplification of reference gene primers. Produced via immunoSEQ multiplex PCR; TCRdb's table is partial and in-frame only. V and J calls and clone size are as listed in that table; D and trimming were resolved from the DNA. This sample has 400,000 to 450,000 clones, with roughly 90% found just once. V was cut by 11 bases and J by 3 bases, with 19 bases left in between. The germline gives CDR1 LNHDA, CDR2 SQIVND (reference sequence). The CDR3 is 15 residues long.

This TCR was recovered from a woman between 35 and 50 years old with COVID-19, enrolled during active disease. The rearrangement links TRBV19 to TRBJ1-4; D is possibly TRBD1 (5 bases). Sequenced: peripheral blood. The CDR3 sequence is CAARAGLGSNEKLFF. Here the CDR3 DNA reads TGTGCCGCACGGGCAGGGCTTGGATCTAATGAAAAACTGTTTTTT.